The following is a T cell receptor beta chain sequence with its context. The data stem from a study of blood T cell repertoires in COVID-19. Study at large: Some COVID-19 samples were acute and others convalescent; all came from the United States, Italy and Spain.

Clones were read by immunoSEQ multiplex PCR, and TCRdb kept only the in-frame ones, dropping some. The table records about 110,000 clones, roughly 79% of them present only once. From germline, CDR1 is SGHAT and CDR2 FQNNGV. CDR3 length: 15 amino acids. Trimming shortened V by 6 bases and J by 3 bases, and 12 bases separated the two germline ends. Sequencing input: peripheral blood. The clonotype originates from an elderly man with acute or convalescent COVID-19. V is TRBV11-2 and J is TRBJ1-6, with a tentative D call TRBD1 (6 bases). Here the CDR3 reads CASRQQGFYNSPLHF. CDR3 DNA: TGTGCCAGCAGACAACAGGGATTCTATAATTCACCCCTCCACTTT.